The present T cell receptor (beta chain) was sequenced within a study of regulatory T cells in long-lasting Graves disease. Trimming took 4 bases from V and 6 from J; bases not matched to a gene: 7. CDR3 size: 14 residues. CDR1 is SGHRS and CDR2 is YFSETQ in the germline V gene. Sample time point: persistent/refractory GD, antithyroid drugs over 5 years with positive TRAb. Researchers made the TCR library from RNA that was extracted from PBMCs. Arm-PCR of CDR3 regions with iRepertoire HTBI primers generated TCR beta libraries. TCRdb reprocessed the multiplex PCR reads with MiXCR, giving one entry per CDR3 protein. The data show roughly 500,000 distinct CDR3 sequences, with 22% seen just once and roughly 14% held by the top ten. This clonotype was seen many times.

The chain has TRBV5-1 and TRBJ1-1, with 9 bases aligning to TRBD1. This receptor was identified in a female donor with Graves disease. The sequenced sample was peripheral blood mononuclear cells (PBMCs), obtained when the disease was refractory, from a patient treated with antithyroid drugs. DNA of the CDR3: TGCGCCAGCAGCGTCCGGGACAGGGCGGCTGAAGCTTTCTTT. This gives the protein CASSVRDRAAEAFF.